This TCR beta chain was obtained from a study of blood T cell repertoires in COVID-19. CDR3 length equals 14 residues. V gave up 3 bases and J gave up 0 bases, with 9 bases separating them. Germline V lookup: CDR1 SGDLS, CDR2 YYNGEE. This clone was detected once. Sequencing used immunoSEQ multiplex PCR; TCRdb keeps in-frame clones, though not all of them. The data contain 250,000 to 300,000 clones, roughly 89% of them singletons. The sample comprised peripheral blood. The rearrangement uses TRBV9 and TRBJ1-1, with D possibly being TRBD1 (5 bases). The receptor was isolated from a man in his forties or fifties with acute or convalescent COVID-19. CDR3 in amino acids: CASSADTMNTEAFF. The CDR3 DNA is TGTGCCAGCAGCGCGGACACTATGAACACTGAAGCTTTCTTT.